This T cell receptor beta chain stems from a study of CXCR3-negative and CXCR3-positive naive CD8 T cells. Details on this clonotype: The antigen is unknown.

In preparing the TRB cDNA libraries, 5' RACE with UMI labels was used. TCRdb derives one entry per CDR3 protein from the 5' RACE reads, leaving out DNA. Its table lists about 98,000 distinct CDR3 sequences. The germline V gene has CDR1 DFQATT and CDR2 SNEGSKA (reference sequence). There are 18 residues in the CDR3. Study observations and caveats: Researchers report that CXCR3-positive naive cells carry more hydrophobic TRB CDR3s than CXCR3-negative naive cells. Naive subsets did not differ in surface CD5, and the authors estimated TCR strength using properties of the TRB CDR3.

Sequenced material: naive CXCR3+ CD8+ T cells from blood. Noted subset: CD45RO-CCR7+CD27+CD95- naive CD8+ T cells expressing CXCR3 (TNR3+). This TCR was recovered from a human donor in good health. Some clones in this sample may be carry-over from other donors' samples. The chain joins TRBV20-1 to TRBJ2-7; as DNA is missing, the TRBD2 call by TCRdb cannot be tested. CDR3 amino acids: CSARAPLAGGYRSYEQYF.